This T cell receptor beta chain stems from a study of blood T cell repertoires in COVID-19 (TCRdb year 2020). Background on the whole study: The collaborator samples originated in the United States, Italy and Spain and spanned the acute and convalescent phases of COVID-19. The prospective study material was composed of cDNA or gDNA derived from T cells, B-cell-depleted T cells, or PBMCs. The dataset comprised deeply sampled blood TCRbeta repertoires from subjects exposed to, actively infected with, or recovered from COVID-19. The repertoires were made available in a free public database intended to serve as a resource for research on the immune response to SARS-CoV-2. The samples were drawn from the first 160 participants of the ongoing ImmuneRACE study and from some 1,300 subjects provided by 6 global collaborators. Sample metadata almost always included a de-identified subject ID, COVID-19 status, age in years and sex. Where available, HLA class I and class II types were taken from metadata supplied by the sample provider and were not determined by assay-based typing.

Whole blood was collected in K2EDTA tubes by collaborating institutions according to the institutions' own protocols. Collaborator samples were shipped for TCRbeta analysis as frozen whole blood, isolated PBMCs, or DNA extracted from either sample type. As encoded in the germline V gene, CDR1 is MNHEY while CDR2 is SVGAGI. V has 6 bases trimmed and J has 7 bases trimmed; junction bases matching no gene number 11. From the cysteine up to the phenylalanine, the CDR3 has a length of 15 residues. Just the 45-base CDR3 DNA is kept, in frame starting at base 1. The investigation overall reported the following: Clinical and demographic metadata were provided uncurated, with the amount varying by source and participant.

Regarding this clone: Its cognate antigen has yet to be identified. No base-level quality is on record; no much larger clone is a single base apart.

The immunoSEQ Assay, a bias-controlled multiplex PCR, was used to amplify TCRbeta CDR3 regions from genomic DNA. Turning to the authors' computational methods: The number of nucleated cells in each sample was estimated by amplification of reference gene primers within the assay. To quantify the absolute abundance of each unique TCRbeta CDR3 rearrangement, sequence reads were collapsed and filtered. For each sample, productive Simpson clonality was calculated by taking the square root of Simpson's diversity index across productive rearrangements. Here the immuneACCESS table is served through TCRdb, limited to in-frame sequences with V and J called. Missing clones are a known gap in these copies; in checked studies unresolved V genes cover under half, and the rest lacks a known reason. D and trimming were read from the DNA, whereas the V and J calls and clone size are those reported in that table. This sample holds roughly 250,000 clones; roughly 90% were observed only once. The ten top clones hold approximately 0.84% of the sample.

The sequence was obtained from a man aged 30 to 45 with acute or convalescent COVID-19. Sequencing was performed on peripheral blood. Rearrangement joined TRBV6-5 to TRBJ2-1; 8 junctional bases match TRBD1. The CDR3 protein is CASRMKTGAVNEQFF. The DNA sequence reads TGTGCCAGCAGGATGAAGACAGGGGCCGTGAATGAGCAGTTCTTC.